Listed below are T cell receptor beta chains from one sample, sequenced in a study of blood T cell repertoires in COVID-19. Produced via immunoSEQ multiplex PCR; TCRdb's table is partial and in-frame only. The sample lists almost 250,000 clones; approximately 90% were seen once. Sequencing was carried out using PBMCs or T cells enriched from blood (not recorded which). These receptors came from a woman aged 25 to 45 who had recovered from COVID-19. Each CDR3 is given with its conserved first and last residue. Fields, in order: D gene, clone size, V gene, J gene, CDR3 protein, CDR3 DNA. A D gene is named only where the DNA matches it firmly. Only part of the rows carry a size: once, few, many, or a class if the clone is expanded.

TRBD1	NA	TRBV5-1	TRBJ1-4	CASGSGQKNEKLFF	TGCGCCAGCGGATCGGGACAGAAAAATGAAAAACTGTTTTTT
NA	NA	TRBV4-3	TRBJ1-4	CASNRRGENEKLFF	TGCGCCAGCAACCGACGGGGGGAAAATGAAAAACTGTTTTTT
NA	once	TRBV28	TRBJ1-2	CASKTGADYGYTF	TGTGCCAGTAAAACAGGCGCGGACTATGGCTACACCTTC
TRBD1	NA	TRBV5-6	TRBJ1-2	CASSHAGTGVEGYTF	TGTGCCAGCAGCCACGCCGGGACAGGGGTAGAGGGCTACACCTTC
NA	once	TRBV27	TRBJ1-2	CASSEFLGGGYTF	TGTGCCAGCAGCGAGTTTTTGGGGGGGGGCTACACCTTC
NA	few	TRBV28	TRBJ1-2	CASSLSDSNYGYTF	TGTGCCAGCAGTTTGTCAGATTCTAACTATGGCTACACCTTC
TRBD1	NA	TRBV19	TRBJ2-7	CASSGSGTGPYEQYF	TGTGCCAGTAGTGGCTCCGGGACAGGGCCCTACGAGCAGTACTTC
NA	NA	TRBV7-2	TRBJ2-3	CASRLAPSTDTQYF	TGTGCCAGCCGTTTGGCCCCTAGCACAGATACGCAGTATTTT
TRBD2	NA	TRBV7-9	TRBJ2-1	CASSSWTSGALSSYNEQFF	TGTGCCAGCAGCTCATGGACTAGCGGGGCCTTGAGCTCCTACAATGAGCAGTTCTTC
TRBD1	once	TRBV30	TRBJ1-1	CAWTGTGALWAFF	TGTGCCTGGACCGGGACAGGGGCCTTATGGGCTTTCTTT
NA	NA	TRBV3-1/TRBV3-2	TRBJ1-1	CASSTEAPGVGSTEAFF	TGTGCCAGCAGTACCGAGGCCCCCGGTGTAGGGAGCACTGAAGCTTTCTTT
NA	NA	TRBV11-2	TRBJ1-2	CASSFEGDGYTF	TGTGCCAGCAGCTTTGAAGGGGATGGCTACACCTTC
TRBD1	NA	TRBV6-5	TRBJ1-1	CASSYTTGETEAFF	TGTGCCAGCAGTTACACGACAGGGGAAACTGAAGCTTTCTTT
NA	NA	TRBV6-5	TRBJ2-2	CASSYGLAGELFF	TGTGCCAGCAGTTACGGCCTAGCCGGGGAGCTGTTTTTT
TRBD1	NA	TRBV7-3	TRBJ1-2	CASSLQGTYGYTF	TGTGCCAGCAGCCTACAGGGGACCTATGGCTACACCTTC
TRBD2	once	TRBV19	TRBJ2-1	CASRLAGGNNEQFF	TGTGCCAGTCGACTAGCGGGAGGAAACAATGAGCAGTTCTTC
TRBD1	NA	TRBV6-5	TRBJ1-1	CASRPPVTGAVAFF	TGTGCCAGCAGGCCCCCGGTGACAGGGGCTGTGGCTTTCTTT
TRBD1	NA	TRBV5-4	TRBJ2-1	CASSRTGGNEQFF	TGTGCCAGCAGCCGGACAGGGGGCAATGAGCAGTTCTTC
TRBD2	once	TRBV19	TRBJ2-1	CASSSPAGANEQFF	TGTGCCAGTAGTTCTCCAGCGGGGGCAAATGAGCAGTTCTTC
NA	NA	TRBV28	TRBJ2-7	CATREDYEQYF	TGTGCCACTAGAGAGGATTACGAGCAGTACTTC
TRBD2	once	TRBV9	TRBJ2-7	CASSTGTSGSHTGREQYF	TGTGCCAGCAGCACCGGGACTAGCGGGAGTCACACGGGTAGGGAGCAGTACTTC
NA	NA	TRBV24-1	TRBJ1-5	CATPGVYSNQPQHF	TGTGCCACCCCCGGGGTTTATAGCAATCAGCCCCAGCATTTT
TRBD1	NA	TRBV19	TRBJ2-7	CASSQSGGDEQYF	TGTGCCAGTAGTCAATCAGGGGGAGACGAGCAGTACTTC
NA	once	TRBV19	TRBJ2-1	CASSISQPKIYNEQFF	TGTGCCAGTAGTATTAGCCAACCAAAAATATACAATGAGCAGTTCTTC
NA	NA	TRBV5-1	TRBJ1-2	CASSLEARGIGGYTF	TGCGCCAGCAGCTTGGAGGCTCGGGGTATCGGTGGCTACACCTTC
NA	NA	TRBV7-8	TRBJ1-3	CASSLIRGSGNTIYF	TGTGCCAGCAGCTTAATCCGGGGTTCTGGAAACACCATATATTTT
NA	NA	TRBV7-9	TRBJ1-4	CASSPLLLTNEKLFF	TGTGCCAGCAGCCCCTTGCTACTGACTAATGAAAAACTGTTTTTT
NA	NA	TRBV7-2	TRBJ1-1	CASRPGDGTEAFF	TGTGCCAGCAGGCCAGGGGACGGGACTGAAGCTTTCTTT
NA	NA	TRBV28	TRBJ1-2	CASTDSYGYTF	TGTGCCAGCACGGACAGTTATGGCTACACCTTC
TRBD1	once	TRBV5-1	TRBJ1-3	CASSDSRDRAGNTIYF	TGCGCCAGCAGCGATAGCCGGGACAGAGCTGGAAACACCATATATTTT
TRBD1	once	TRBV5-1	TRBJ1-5	CASSPRGQRGQPQHF	TGCGCCAGCAGCCCCAGGGGGCAGAGGGGTCAGCCCCAGCATTTT
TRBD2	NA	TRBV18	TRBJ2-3	CASSPGTSGTTDTQYF	TGTGCCAGCTCACCTGGGACTAGCGGGACTACAGATACGCAGTATTTT
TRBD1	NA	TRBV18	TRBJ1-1	CASSPIRGLTNTEAFF	TGTGCCAGCTCACCAATCAGGGGGCTAACGAACACTGAAGCTTTCTTT
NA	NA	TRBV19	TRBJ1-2	CASSIAQGQDYGYTF	TGTGCCAGTAGTATCGCACAGGGTCAGGACTATGGCTACACCTTC
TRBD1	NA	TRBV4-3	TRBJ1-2	CASSRDRVGYGYTF	TGCGCCAGCAGCCGGGACAGGGTTGGCTATGGCTACACCTTC
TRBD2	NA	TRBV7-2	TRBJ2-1	CASRLAGGGNEQFF	TGTGCCAGCCGACTAGCGGGAGGGGGGAATGAGCAGTTCTTC
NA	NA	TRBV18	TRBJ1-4	CASSLGQSNEKLFF	TGTGCCAGCTCACTTGGGCAGAGTAATGAAAAACTGTTTTTT
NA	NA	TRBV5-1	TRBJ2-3	CASSRSGSYQDTQYF	TGCGCCAGCAGCCGTTCCGGGTCCTATCAAGATACGCAGTATTTT
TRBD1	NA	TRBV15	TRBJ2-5	CATRDRGRETQYF	TGTGCCACCAGGGACAGGGGGCGAGAGACCCAGTACTTC
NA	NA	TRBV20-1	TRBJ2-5	CSASGEQRHF	TGCAGTGCTAGCGGGGAGCAAAGACACTTC
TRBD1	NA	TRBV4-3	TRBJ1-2	CASSQGSRGTYHTF	TGCGCCAGCAGCCAAGGTAGCAGGGGGACCTATCACACCTTC
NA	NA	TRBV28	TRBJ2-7	CASSLSELRVSYEQYF	TGTGCCAGCAGTTTATCAGAACTCAGGGTTTCCTACGAGCAGTACTTC
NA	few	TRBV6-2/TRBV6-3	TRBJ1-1	CASSYSRGTEAFF	TGTGCCAGCAGTTACTCCCGGGGCACTGAAGCTTTCTTT